The 23 T cell receptor beta chains given below trace back to one sample, sequenced in a study of cytomegalovirus exposure and HLA in healthy donors. The protocol was immunoSEQ multiplex PCR, while the TCRdb copy is restricted to in-frame clones and leaves out a portion. The sample carries 98,000 or so clones, 70% to 85% recorded once. Sequences were obtained from PBMCs. The receptors here all came from a woman younger than 35 in good health and CMV-seronegative.

V is TRBV5-1 and J is TRBJ2-3; 11 bases are a match to TRBD2. CDR3 size: 16 residues. V shed 0 bases, J shed 5 bases, and the junction held 5 bases outside the gene matches. Germline V lookup: CDR1 SGHRS, CDR2 YFSETQ. The CDR3 DNA follows: TGCGCCAGCAGCTTGGCCACTAGCGGGGGAAGAGATACGCAGTATTTT. It specifies CASSLATSGGRDTQYF.

Of note for this clone: This sample includes further DNA sequences coding for the same CDR3. The chain recombines TRBV5-6 with TRBJ2-2, with D possibly matching TRBD2 (6 bases). Germline V gives CDR1 SGHDT, CDR2 YYEEEE. V lost 5 bases and J lost 6, with 8 bases in between. The CDR3 length is 12 residues. CDR3 loop: CASSRGSGELFF. The CDR3 DNA reads TGTGCCAGCAGTCGGGGGTCCGGGGAGCTGTTTTTT.

In this sample, this clone turned up once. The rearrangement joins TRBV28 to TRBJ1-1; TRBD1 is a possible D gene (6 bases). The CDR3 spans 13 residues. From germline, CDR1 is MDHEN and CDR2 SYDVKM. The V end lost 7 bases, the J end lost 6 bases, and 15 bases lay between the germline ends. CDR3 sequence (DNA): TGTGCCAGCACTATGGGGGACATTCCTGAAGCTTTCTTT. Its translation: CASTMGDIPEAFF.

CDR3 sequence (DNA): TGTGCCAGTAGTATGTTGGGGGCGTTTAATGAAAAACTGTTTTTT. Protein sequence: CASSMLGAFNEKLFF. The chain uses TRBV19 and TRBJ1-4; D may be TRBD1 (6 bases). CDR1 and CDR2 from the germline V gene are LNHDA and SQIVND (reference sequence). The CDR3 is 15 amino acids. Trimming removed 3 bases at V and 4 bases at J, with 12 bases between.

In its sample, this clone was seen many times. The CDR3 sequence: CASSPWTSGVYEQYF. The DNA of the CDR3 is TGTGCCAGTAGTCCTTGGACTAGCGGGGTCTACGAGCAGTACTTC. The chain joins TRBV19 to TRBJ2-7; the match to TRBD2 covers 12 bases. Germline V CDR1 and CDR2: LNHDA, SQIVND (reference sequence). J gave up 3 bases and V 5 bases, and 5 bases lay outside the gene matches. The CDR3 runs to 15 residues.

CDR3 DNA: TGTGCCAGCAGCTTAGGGGGGACTAGCACAGATACGCAGTATTTT. This gives the protein CASSLGGTSTDTQYF. The genes are TRBV7-9 and TRBJ2-3, with D possibly TRBD2 on 6 matching bases. Per germline, CDR1 SEHNR and CDR2 FQNEAQ (reference sequence). V was shortened by 1 base and J by 0 bases, with 8 bases between the two germline ends. The CDR3 covers 15 residues.

The chain recombines TRBV28 with TRBJ2-2, with TRBD2 matching 7 bases. Trimming cost V 4 bases and J 6 bases; bases outside gene matches: 14. This CDR3 comprises 17 residues. CDR1 and CDR2 (germline): MDHEN, SYDVKM. The CDR3 DNA is TGTGCCAGCAGTTCCCCGTATAGTCCTGGGAGGGCCGGGGAGCTGTTTTTT. Translating it yields CASSSPYSPGRAGELFF.

The J gene is TRBJ1-2, the V gene TRBV6-9, with 10 bases identical to TRBD1. This CDR3 has 14 amino acids. The germline gives CDR1 MNHGY, CDR2 SVAAGI. V was pared by 5 bases and J by 6 bases, with 6 bases of the junction left unmatched. The CDR3 loop is CASSRDRGPNGYTF. In DNA, the CDR3 is TGTGCCAGCAGTCGCGACAGGGGGCCAAATGGCTACACCTTC.

The V call is TRBV14, the J call TRBJ1-2; possible D gene TRBD1, 6 bases. Deletions cut 1 base from V and 2 bases from J, with 17 bases between. The germline V gene encodes CDR1 SGHDN and CDR2 FVKESK. CDR3 size: 17 residues. The CDR3 sequence: CASSQAAWDTPNYGYTF. CDR3 bases: TGTGCCAGCAGCCAAGCGGCCTGGGACACGCCAAACTATGGCTACACCTTC.

CDR3 nucleotides: TGTGCCAGCAGCGTCTGGACAGGGCTTGATGGCTACACCTTC. This encodes CASSVWTGLDGYTF. The genes are TRBV11-2 and TRBJ1-2, with 8 bases identical to TRBD1. V lost 5 bases, J lost 6 bases, and 8 bases stayed unmatched. This CDR3 has 14 residues. Germline V gene data show CDR1 as SGHAT and CDR2 as FQNNGV. The complete variable domain, with remaining parts taken from reference TRBV11-2 and TRBJ1-2, reads EAGVAQSPRYKIIEKRQSVAFWCNPISGHATLYWYQQILGQGPKLLIQFQNNGVVDDSQLPKDRFSAERLKGVDSTLKIQPAKLEDSAVYLCASSVWTGLDGYTFGSGTRLTVV.

This sequence joins TRBV27 and TRBJ2-2, with TRBD1 as a possible D gene (6 bases). Trimming stripped 5 bases from V and 1 base from J, with 8 bases between. The CDR3 sequence is 14 residues long. Germline V lookup: CDR1 MNHEY, CDR2 SMNVEV (reference sequence). The CDR3 DNA reads TGTGCCAGCAGTGCGGACAGGAACACCGGGGAGCTGTTTTTT. Translation gives CASSADRNTGELFF.

The chain employs TRBV7-8 and TRBJ1-2; 8 nucleotides align to TRBD1. V lost 5 bases to trimming and J lost 5 bases; unmatched junction nucleotides: 10. Germline assignment: CDR1 SGHVS and CDR2 FQNEAQ. There are 15 residues in the CDR3. The CDR3 region is CASSPRQGKNYGYTF. The CDR3 DNA reads TGTGCCAGCAGCCCTAGACAGGGGAAGAATTATGGCTACACCTTC.

The V and J genes are TRBV13 and TRBJ1-4, with 10 bases fitting TRBD1. The CDR3 sequence is 15 residues long. V shed 4 bases and J 8 bases; nucleotides not matched to a gene: 7. Germline V CDR1 and CDR2: PRHDT, FYEKMQ (reference sequence). As DNA, the CDR3 is TGTGCCAGCAGCTCCCGGGACAGGGGAGTCGAAAAACTGTTTTTT. The encoded protein is CASSSRDRGVEKLFF. Variable domain in full (rest from reference TRBV13 and TRBJ1-4): AAGVIQSPRHLIKEKRETATLKCYPIPRHDTVYWYQQGPGQDPQFLISFYEKMQSDKGSIPDRFSAQQFSDYHSELNMSSLELGDSALYFCASSSRDRGVEKLFFGSGTQLSVL.

This clone has more than one count but fewer than ten. V is TRBV6-6 and J is TRBJ1-4; no firm D call. CDR3 length equals 16 residues. CDR1 MNHNY and CDR2 SVGAGI come from the germline V gene (reference sequence). V was clipped by 5 bases and J by 8 bases, with 21 bases between them. CDR3: CASSQFSGVRVEKLFF. CDR3 nucleotide sequence: TGTGCCAGCAGTCAATTCAGCGGGGTTCGTGTCGAAAAACTGTTTTTT.

V is TRBV10-3 and J is TRBJ2-5, with TRBD2 matching 11 bases. Per the germline V gene, CDR1 is ENHRY and CDR2 is SYGVKD. The CDR3 is 15 amino acids. With V trimmed by 10 bases and J by 3 bases, 10 bases remained unmatched. The CDR3 sequence: CATGSGLAEEETQYF. The DNA of the CDR3 is TGTGCCACCGGCTCGGGACTAGCGGAGGAAGAGACCCAGTACTTC.

The J gene is TRBJ1-1, the V gene TRBV5-1; D is perhaps TRBD1 (6 bases). Germline V lookup: CDR1 SGHRS, CDR2 YFSETQ. This CDR3 is built from 12 residues. V lost 4 bases and J 5 bases, leaving 9 bases between the germline ends. The CDR3 is CASSQGGTEAFF. The CDR3 DNA follows: TGCGCCAGCAGCCAAGGGGGTACTGAAGCTTTCTTT.

V is TRBV6-1 and J is TRBJ1-1, with a tentative D call TRBD1 (5 bases). This CDR3 comprises 14 residues. The ends were cut back, 4 bases at V and 8 bases at J, with 17 bases in the middle. Germline lookup yields CDR1 MNHNS and CDR2 SASEGT. The CDR3 bases are TGTGCCAGCAGTGTCGGGAGGGGTCTCGAGGAAGCTTTCTTT. Amino acid sequence: CASSVGRGLEEAFF.

This chain joins TRBV5-1 and TRBJ2-5, with 11 bases fitting TRBD2. The CDR3 is 17 residues long. Germline CDR1 and CDR2: SGHRS and YFSETQ. The V gene end was trimmed by 3 bases and the J gene end by 4 bases; junction bases not matched to a gene: 11. The CDR3: CASSSIGSGGAGETQYF. CDR3 nucleotide sequence: TGCGCCAGCAGCTCGATCGGTAGCGGGGGGGCCGGAGAGACCCAGTACTTC.

This chain connects TRBV2 to TRBJ2-7; tentatively, D is TRBD2 (5 bases). CDR1 is SNHLY, CDR2 FYNNEI, per germline. Trimming shortened V by 7 bases and J by 3 bases, and 10 bases separated the two germline ends. The CDR3 is made up of 12 amino acids. CDR3: CASKDSHYEQYF. The CDR3 DNA sequence: TGTGCCAGCAAGGACTCCCACTACGAGCAGTACTTC.

The CDR3 DNA follows: TGCGCCAGCAGCGAAACCGATACAGGGGGCATGTCAAGTGAGCAGTTCTTC. It yields the protein CASSETDTGGMSSEQFF. The V and J genes are TRBV4-1 and TRBJ2-1, with 9 bases lining up with TRBD1. The germline gives CDR1 MGHRA, CDR2 YSYEKL. Losses at the gene ends were 5 bases for V and 9 bases for J; bases not matched to a gene: 17. This CDR3 is 17 amino acids long.

This clone appeared a single time. The rearrangement joins TRBV7-3 to TRBJ2-5, with 13 bases fitting TRBD2. The J segment lost 3 bases and the V segment lost 4 bases, leaving 2 bases of the junction unmatched. The CDR3 has 15 residues. CDR1 SGHTA and CDR2 FQGTGA come from the germline V gene. CDR3 bases: TGTGCCAGCAGCTGGGGGACTAGCGGGGAAGAGACCCAGTACTTC. Its protein product is CASSWGTSGEETQYF.

This chain connects TRBV29-1 to TRBJ2-7, with 9 positions matching TRBD1. The CDR3 covers 13 residues. J was trimmed by 6 bases and V by 3 bases; bases with no gene match: 6. The germline V gene encodes CDR1 SQVTM and CDR2 ANQGSEA. CDR3 in amino acids: CSVEGDRDREQYF. The CDR3 DNA reads TGCAGCGTTGAGGGGGACAGGGATCGCGAGCAGTACTTC.

This clone was detected once. The V call is TRBV20-1, the J call TRBJ2-3, with unresolved D. The length of the CDR3 is 11 residues. CDR1 and CDR2 (germline): DFQATT, SNEGSKA (reference sequence). V lost 8 bases and J 6 bases, leaving 12 bases between the germline ends. The CDR3 loop reads CSTVNRDTQYF. The CDR3 DNA sequence: TGCAGTACCGTAAACCGGGATACGCAGTATTTT.